This is a list of T cell receptor beta chains from one sample in a study of beta chain features in type 1 diabetes. Method: immunoSEQ multiplex PCR; TCRdb's copy keeps in-frame clones and lacks some. Of more than 300,000 clones in the sample, over 9% are singletons; the top ten hold about 0.6%. What was sequenced was central memory CD4+ T cells from blood. These receptors all come from a man under 40 with type 1 diabetes. Each CDR3 is given with its conserved first and last residue. Clone size is not always given. Where it is, it says once, few, many or a class for expanded clones.

j_gene: TRBJ2-3
abundance: NA
v_gene: TRBV18
CDR3aa: CASSPLAGGLLTDTQYF

j_gene: TRBJ2-7
abundance: NA
v_gene: TRBV5-1
CDR3aa: CASSLAADETYEQYF

j_gene: TRBJ2-4
abundance: many
v_gene: TRBV28
CDR3aa: CASIRRQGGAKNIQYF

j_gene: TRBJ1-5
abundance: few
v_gene: TRBV27
CDR3aa: CASSFLSTDGHNQPQHF

j_gene: TRBJ1-5
abundance: many
v_gene: TRBV19
CDR3aa: CASSTLRAGPNQPQHF

j_gene: TRBJ2-5
abundance: NA
v_gene: TRBV10-3
CDR3aa: CAISGAGTGQETQYF

j_gene: TRBJ2-7
abundance: few
v_gene: TRBV28
CDR3aa: CASRLGLEQYF

j_gene: TRBJ2-7
abundance: NA
v_gene: TRBV28
CDR3aa: CASLSFRGEDSYEQYF

j_gene: TRBJ2-6
abundance: many
v_gene: TRBV6-5
CDR3aa: CASSYSSRAGANVLTF

j_gene: TRBJ1-2
abundance: NA
v_gene: TRBV6-4
CDR3aa: CASSPTPVGGYTF

j_gene: TRBJ2-3
abundance: few
v_gene: TRBV28
CDR3aa: CASSLQAGEHTDTQYF

j_gene: TRBJ2-5
abundance: once
v_gene: TRBV28
CDR3aa: CASIQVGAVETQYF

j_gene: TRBJ1-5
abundance: NA
v_gene: TRBV2
CDR3aa: CASSELGQSSNQPQHF

j_gene: TRBJ1-2
abundance: few
v_gene: TRBV4-3
CDR3aa: CASSQGNRGGYGYTF

j_gene: TRBJ2-7
abundance: NA
v_gene: TRBV7-9
CDR3aa: CASSLGTGYEQYF

j_gene: TRBJ1-1
abundance: NA
v_gene: TRBV28
CDR3aa: CASSLSGASGNTEAFF

j_gene: TRBJ2-3
abundance: few
v_gene: TRBV5-1
CDR3aa: CASRRRVDTDTQYF

j_gene: TRBJ1-5
abundance: many
v_gene: TRBV6-1
CDR3aa: CASRGNQPQHF

j_gene: TRBJ2-1
abundance: NA
v_gene: TRBV7-2
CDR3aa: CASSLLGGLNNEQFF

j_gene: TRBJ1-4
abundance: NA
v_gene: TRBV25-1
CDR3aa: CASSSRARKEKLFF

j_gene: TRBJ2-1
abundance: few
v_gene: TRBV19
CDR3aa: CASSIVLSGAVRNEQFF

j_gene: TRBJ2-2
abundance: NA
v_gene: TRBV30
CDR3aa: CAWSSGTSVALTGELFF

j_gene: TRBJ2-3
abundance: NA
v_gene: TRBV5-4
CDR3aa: CASSFTSSGVADTQYF

j_gene: TRBJ2-7
abundance: NA
v_gene: TRBV7-2
CDR3aa: CASSLSGTVSYEQYF

j_gene: TRBJ1-3
abundance: NA
v_gene: TRBV7-2
CDR3aa: CASSPQGGRNTIYF

j_gene: TRBJ2-1
abundance: NA
v_gene: TRBV6-6
CDR3aa: CASSSGRERHNEQFF

j_gene: TRBJ2-5
abundance: NA
v_gene: TRBV30
CDR3aa: CAWEGLGETQYF

j_gene: TRBJ2-7
abundance: NA
v_gene: TRBV28
CDR3aa: CAIQEIGTGGNEQYF

j_gene: TRBJ2-1
abundance: few
v_gene: TRBV6-5
CDR3aa: CASSPSDEQFF

j_gene: TRBJ2-3
abundance: many
v_gene: TRBV7-3
CDR3aa: CASSLRGPDTQYF

j_gene: TRBJ2-3
abundance: few
v_gene: TRBV7-2
CDR3aa: CASSSSGNPTDTQYF

j_gene: TRBJ2-1
abundance: NA
v_gene: TRBV6-1
CDR3aa: CASSWGLAGVDEQFF

j_gene: TRBJ1-4
abundance: NA
v_gene: TRBV7-3
CDR3aa: CASSSEAGRFNEKLFF

j_gene: TRBJ2-3
abundance: few
v_gene: TRBV4-2
CDR3aa: CASSQEFGVDTQYF

j_gene: TRBJ2-3
abundance: few
v_gene: TRBV7-8
CDR3aa: CASSLRTSKSDTQYF

j_gene: TRBJ1-1
abundance: many
v_gene: TRBV7-3
CDR3aa: CASSSGGARKAFF

j_gene: TRBJ1-3
abundance: NA
v_gene: TRBV11-2
CDR3aa: CASSSRGTGNTIYF

j_gene: TRBJ1-3
abundance: many
v_gene: TRBV5-4
CDR3aa: CASSSSVTGNTIYF

j_gene: TRBJ2-7
abundance: NA
v_gene: TRBV27
CDR3aa: CASRLLREAEQYF

j_gene: TRBJ2-3
abundance: few
v_gene: TRBV7-6
CDR3aa: CASSLKGLLLAGNTDTQYF

j_gene: TRBJ2-5
abundance: NA
v_gene: TRBV2
CDR3aa: CASSEGLAGETQYF

j_gene: TRBJ2-7
abundance: NA
v_gene: TRBV19
CDR3aa: CASSPPRAGGSYEQYF

j_gene: TRBJ1-5
abundance: NA
v_gene: TRBV28
CDR3aa: CASSLTGFRGPQHF

j_gene: TRBJ1-1
abundance: NA
v_gene: TRBV5-6
CDR3aa: CASHRGRNTEAFF

j_gene: TRBJ2-1
abundance: many
v_gene: TRBV4-2
CDR3aa: CASSQVTPSSYNEQFF

j_gene: TRBJ2-1
abundance: many
v_gene: TRBV5-4
CDR3aa: CASSRGLAGERGEQFF

j_gene: TRBJ1-4
abundance: NA
v_gene: TRBV6-1
CDR3aa: CASSEVKGLDEKLFF

j_gene: TRBJ2-7
abundance: few
v_gene: TRBV6-5
CDR3aa: CASSPGREQYF

j_gene: TRBJ2-1
abundance: NA
v_gene: TRBV4-3
CDR3aa: CASSQDKQAKQFF

j_gene: TRBJ1-2
abundance: NA
v_gene: TRBV7-2
CDR3aa: CASSPQANYGYTF

j_gene: TRBJ2-1
abundance: NA
v_gene: TRBV6-5
CDR3aa: CASSPSGGNEQFF

j_gene: TRBJ1-1
abundance: many
v_gene: TRBV16
CDR3aa: CASSQSIGAEPEAFF

j_gene: TRBJ2-1
abundance: few
v_gene: TRBV6-1
CDR3aa: CASSVETAYYNEQFF

j_gene: TRBJ2-1
abundance: many
v_gene: TRBV7-2
CDR3aa: CASSLAHGTATYNEQFF

j_gene: TRBJ2-6
abundance: few
v_gene: TRBV11-2
CDR3aa: CASSFLLTGANVLTF

j_gene: TRBJ2-2
abundance: NA
v_gene: TRBV30
CDR3aa: CAWSVWVNTGELFF

j_gene: TRBJ2-7
abundance: NA
v_gene: TRBV7-2
CDR3aa: CASSLRPVQSYEQYF

j_gene: TRBJ1-1
abundance: few
v_gene: TRBV10-3
CDR3aa: CAISEREGTGGTEAFF

j_gene: TRBJ2-2
abundance: NA
v_gene: TRBV5-8
CDR3aa: CASSLAVSFGAGELFF

j_gene: TRBJ2-7
abundance: NA
v_gene: TRBV10-3
CDR3aa: CAISRTSGNYEQYF